This is a list of T cell receptor beta chains from one sample in a study of blood T cell repertoires in COVID-19. The repertoire was sequenced with immunoSEQ multiplex PCR; TCRdb's copy has only in-frame clones and lacks some. Among around 300,000 clones listed, 75% to 90% were seen once. The sequenced sample was PBMCs or T cells enriched from blood (not recorded which). These receptors were collected from a young woman who had recovered from COVID-19. Each CDR3 is given with its conserved first and last residue. A D gene is named only where the DNA matches it firmly. Clone size is not always given. Where it is, it says once, few, many or a class for expanded clones.

V gene: TRBV19
J gene: TRBJ1-2
clone size: many
D gene: TRBD1
CDR3 DNA: TGTGCCAGTAGTCCGCCCGGACAGGGGCTAACCGTAATTTTGTATGGCTACACCTTC
CDR3 protein: CASSPPGQGLTVILYGYTF

V gene: TRBV6-6
J gene: TRBJ1-4
clone size: .
D gene: TRBD1
CDR3 DNA: TGTGCCAGCAGACTGGGACAGGAAAATGAAAAACTGTTTTTT
CDR3 protein: CASRLGQENEKLFF

V gene: TRBV6-2/TRBV6-3
J gene: TRBJ2-3
clone size: .
D gene: TRBD2
CDR3 DNA: TGTGCCAGCAGTAGGGGACTAGCGGGGGGAACGCAGTATTTT
CDR3 protein: CASSRGLAGGTQYF

V gene: TRBV27
J gene: TRBJ1-2
clone size: once
D gene: .
CDR3 DNA: TGTGCCAGCAGTTTGGAGGGGTCGTATGGCTACACCTTC
CDR3 protein: CASSLEGSYGYTF

V gene: TRBV6-5
J gene: TRBJ2-7
clone size: .
D gene: TRBD1
CDR3 DNA: TGTGCCAGCAGAGGGACAGGGAGTTTCTACGAGCAGTACTTC
CDR3 protein: CASRGTGSFYEQYF

V gene: TRBV6-5
J gene: TRBJ2-7
clone size: .
D gene: TRBD1
CDR3 DNA: TGTGCCAGCATTACGGACAGGTTCTACGAGCAGTACTTC
CDR3 protein: CASITDRFYEQYF

V gene: TRBV2
J gene: TRBJ2-5
clone size: .
D gene: .
CDR3 DNA: TGTGCCAGCAGTGTGACCCGGAGGGAGGAGACCCAGTACTTC
CDR3 protein: CASSVTRREETQYF

V gene: TRBV4-1
J gene: TRBJ1-5
clone size: .
D gene: .
CDR3 DNA: TGCGCCAGCAGCCAAGCGGTTCATCAGCCCCAGCATTTT
CDR3 protein: CASSQAVHQPQHF

V gene: TRBV10-1
J gene: TRBJ1-1
clone size: .
D gene: .
CDR3 DNA: TGCGCCAGCAGGGCAACATTGAACACTGAAGCTTTCTTT
CDR3 protein: CASRATLNTEAFF

V gene: TRBV20-1
J gene: TRBJ1-5
clone size: .
D gene: .
CDR3 DNA: TGCAGTGCTAGTCCGTACAATCAGCCCCAGCATTTT
CDR3 protein: CSASPYNQPQHF

V gene: TRBV30
J gene: TRBJ1-6
clone size: .
D gene: .
CDR3 DNA: TGTGCCTGGAGTACCGCGGGCAATTCACCCCTCCACTTT
CDR3 protein: CAWSTAGNSPLHF

V gene: TRBV2
J gene: TRBJ2-7
clone size: .
D gene: .
CDR3 DNA: TGTGCCAGCTTGGGGGGAAACTACGAGCAGTACTTC
CDR3 protein: CASLGGNYEQYF

V gene: TRBV12-3/TRBV12-4
J gene: TRBJ2-5
clone size: .
D gene: .
CDR3 DNA: TGTGCCAGCAGTCTTTCCGGGGGAGAGACCCAGTACTTC
CDR3 protein: CASSLSGGETQYF

V gene: TRBV7-2
J gene: TRBJ1-4
clone size: .
D gene: TRBD1
CDR3 DNA: TGTGCCAGCAGCTTAGGAGGGGGCGGTGAAAAACTGTTTTTT
CDR3 protein: CASSLGGGGEKLFF

V gene: TRBV4-1
J gene: TRBJ1-2
clone size: .
D gene: .
CDR3 DNA: TGCGCCAGCAGACCCCCCTCCCGGAGAGGCTACACCTTC
CDR3 protein: CASRPPSRRGYTF

V gene: TRBV6-5
J gene: TRBJ2-2
clone size: .
D gene: TRBD2
CDR3 DNA: TGTGCCAGCGCTCATGGACTAGCGAACACCGGGGAGCTGTTTTTT
CDR3 protein: CASAHGLANTGELFF

V gene: TRBV2
J gene: TRBJ1-3
clone size: .
D gene: .
CDR3 DNA: TGTGCCAGCAACTCCGGGGGAAACACCATATATTTT
CDR3 protein: CASNSGGNTIYF

V gene: TRBV12-3/TRBV12-4
J gene: TRBJ1-2
clone size: .
D gene: TRBD1
CDR3 DNA: TGTGCCAGCAGTTTAAAGGGACAGACCGGCTACACCTTC
CDR3 protein: CASSLKGQTGYTF

V gene: TRBV9
J gene: TRBJ2-2
clone size: .
D gene: TRBD1
CDR3 DNA: TGTGCCAGCAGCGCCGGGACAGAGAACACCGGGGAGCTGTTTTTT
CDR3 protein: CASSAGTENTGELFF

V gene: TRBV7-9
J gene: TRBJ2-5
clone size: .
D gene: .
CDR3 DNA: TGTGCCAGCAGCTTAGAGTACAAGTCAGAGACCCAGTACTTC
CDR3 protein: CASSLEYKSETQYF

V gene: TRBV19
J gene: TRBJ1-2
clone size: .
D gene: .
CDR3 DNA: TGTGCCAGTAGACGTCAGGGGATCGACAGATGGGAAGGCTACACCTTC
CDR3 protein: CASRRQGIDRWEGYTF

V gene: TRBV19
J gene: TRBJ1-4
clone size: .
D gene: .
CDR3 DNA: TGTGCCAGTAGCCCGACAGCAACTAATGAAAAACTGTTTTTT
CDR3 protein: CASSPTATNEKLFF

V gene: TRBV4-1
J gene: TRBJ2-1
clone size: .
D gene: TRBD2
CDR3 DNA: TGCGCCAGCAGCCAAGTCGATATGGGACTAGCGGGGGTTAATGAGCAGTTCTTC
CDR3 protein: CASSQVDMGLAGVNEQFF

V gene: TRBV6-5
J gene: TRBJ1-5
clone size: .
D gene: .
CDR3 DNA: TGTGCCAGCAGTTACTCGGGCCAGGGGAATCAGCCCCAGCATTTT
CDR3 protein: CASSYSGQGNQPQHF

V gene: TRBV3-1/TRBV3-2
J gene: TRBJ1-2
clone size: .
D gene: TRBD1
CDR3 DNA: TGTGCCAGCAGCCAAGCCCCACAGGGGATGGGTGGCTACACCTTC
CDR3 protein: CASSQAPQGMGGYTF

V gene: TRBV10-3
J gene: TRBJ2-3
clone size: once
D gene: .
CDR3 DNA: TGTGCCATCAGTGAGTCGTCGCTAGCGACAGATACGCAGTATTTT
CDR3 protein: CAISESSLATDTQYF

V gene: TRBV4-1
J gene: TRBJ1-3
clone size: .
D gene: .
CDR3 DNA: TGCGCCAGCAGCCTACAGGAGGGTTCAGGAAACACCATATATTTT
CDR3 protein: CASSLQEGSGNTIYF

V gene: TRBV9
J gene: TRBJ2-5
clone size: .
D gene: .
CDR3 DNA: TGTGCCAGCAGCGTAGGAGACTCCTTGGCCCAGTACTTC
CDR3 protein: CASSVGDSLAQYF

V gene: TRBV28
J gene: TRBJ1-1
clone size: .
D gene: .
CDR3 DNA: TGTGCCAGCAGTTTAGGCGGGGGCTACACTGAAGCTTTCTTT
CDR3 protein: CASSLGGGYTEAFF

V gene: TRBV5-6
J gene: TRBJ2-3
clone size: .
D gene: .
CDR3 DNA: TGTGCCAGCAGCTGGCGCGGGGGCGATGGGGATACGCAGTATTTT
CDR3 protein: CASSWRGGDGDTQYF

V gene: TRBV11-2
J gene: TRBJ1-5
clone size: .
D gene: TRBD1
CDR3 DNA: TGTGCCAGCATCAGGGGGTACCAGCCCCAGCATTTT
CDR3 protein: CASIRGYQPQHF

V gene: TRBV19
J gene: TRBJ2-7
clone size: .
D gene: TRBD1
CDR3 DNA: TGTGCCAGTAGTATAGAGGCGTTCCGCTGGGACAGGATCCACGAGCAGTACTTC
CDR3 protein: CASSIEAFRWDRIHEQYF

V gene: TRBV4-2
J gene: TRBJ2-7
clone size: .
D gene: .
CDR3 DNA: TGTGCCAGCAGCCAAGAATCGACCGTGACAAACGAGCAGTACTTC
CDR3 protein: CASSQESTVTNEQYF

V gene: TRBV2
J gene: TRBJ1-2
clone size: .
D gene: TRBD1
CDR3 DNA: TGTGCCATCCAGTCCCGGGACAGGGTTGGTGGGGTGGCGAACTATGGCTACACCTTC
CDR3 protein: CAIQSRDRVGGVANYGYTF

V gene: TRBV7-9
J gene: TRBJ2-7
clone size: once
D gene: TRBD1
CDR3 DNA: TGTGCCTCCCCCCGGGAGGGACAGGGGGTGTCCTACGAGCAGTACTTC
CDR3 protein: CASPREGQGVSYEQYF

V gene: TRBV4-1
J gene: TRBJ2-7
clone size: .
D gene: TRBD2
CDR3 DNA: TGCGCCAGCAGCCCGGGGGGATTGGGGGACGAGCAGTACTTC
CDR3 protein: CASSPGGLGDEQYF

V gene: TRBV29-1
J gene: TRBJ1-1
clone size: .
D gene: TRBD1
CDR3 DNA: TGCAGCGCCCCGACAGGGGACACTGAAGCTTTCTTT
CDR3 protein: CSAPTGDTEAFF

V gene: TRBV18
J gene: TRBJ1-1
clone size: .
D gene: .
CDR3 DNA: TGTGCCAGCTCAATGACAGCTTTGGAAGCTTTCTTT
CDR3 protein: CASSMTALEAFF

V gene: TRBV7-3
J gene: TRBJ2-2
clone size: .
D gene: .
CDR3 DNA: TGTGCCAGCAGCTTAATGGCCAGTAACACCGGGGAGCTGTTTTTT
CDR3 protein: CASSLMASNTGELFF

V gene: TRBV14
J gene: TRBJ2-3
clone size: .
D gene: TRBD1
CDR3 DNA: TGTGCCAGCAGCCAAGAGATCGACAGGGGAGGTACGCAGTATTTT
CDR3 protein: CASSQEIDRGGTQYF

V gene: TRBV7-2
J gene: TRBJ2-1
clone size: .
D gene: TRBD2
CDR3 DNA: TGTGCCAGCAGCTTAGTTAGCGGGGGGTCCTACAATGAGCAGTTCTTC
CDR3 protein: CASSLVSGGSYNEQFF

V gene: TRBV18
J gene: TRBJ2-5
clone size: .
D gene: .
CDR3 DNA: TGTGCCAGCTCAGGGCCAGCGGTACAAGAGACCCAGTACTTC
CDR3 protein: CASSGPAVQETQYF

V gene: TRBV6-5
J gene: TRBJ2-2
clone size: few
D gene: TRBD2
CDR3 DNA: TGTGCCAGCAGGACTAGCGGGGGAACCGGGGAGCTGTTTTTT
CDR3 protein: CASRTSGGTGELFF

V gene: TRBV2
J gene: TRBJ1-5
clone size: .
D gene: .
CDR3 DNA: TGTGCCAGCAGGGCCGGACGGGATAGCAATCAGCCCCAGCATTTT
CDR3 protein: CASRAGRDSNQPQHF

V gene: TRBV18
J gene: TRBJ1-4
clone size: .
D gene: .
CDR3 DNA: TGTGCCAGCTCACCAGGAGCCGCTAATGAAAAACTGTTTTTT
CDR3 protein: CASSPGAANEKLFF

V gene: TRBV9
J gene: TRBJ2-1
clone size: .
D gene: .
CDR3 DNA: TGTGCCAGCAGCCCATCAGGGTCCTACAATGAGCAGTTCTTC
CDR3 protein: CASSPSGSYNEQFF

V gene: TRBV27
J gene: TRBJ2-3
clone size: .
D gene: .
CDR3 DNA: TGTGCCAGCAGTTTCGGGGTCTCAGATACGCAGTATTTT
CDR3 protein: CASSFGVSDTQYF

V gene: TRBV6-2/TRBV6-3
J gene: TRBJ2-1
clone size: few
D gene: TRBD2
CDR3 DNA: TGTGCCAGCAGTAGACTAGCGGGGGTTTACAATGAGCAGTTCTTC
CDR3 protein: CASSRLAGVYNEQFF

V gene: TRBV19
J gene: TRBJ2-3
clone size: .
D gene: .
CDR3 DNA: TGTGCCAGTAGTATTCAAAACGGAGAAGTCACAGATACGCAGTATTTT
CDR3 protein: CASSIQNGEVTDTQYF

V gene: TRBV5-1
J gene: TRBJ2-3
clone size: .
D gene: TRBD2
CDR3 DNA: TGCGCCAGCAGCTCCGGACTAGCGGGGGACACAGATACGCAGTATTTT
CDR3 protein: CASSSGLAGDTDTQYF

V gene: TRBV11-2
J gene: TRBJ1-1
clone size: .
D gene: .
CDR3 DNA: TGTGCCAGCAGCTCAGGAGGCAGTGTGAACACTGAAGCTTTCTTT
CDR3 protein: CASSSGGSVNTEAFF

V gene: TRBV3-1/TRBV3-2
J gene: TRBJ2-3
clone size: .
D gene: .
CDR3 DNA: TGTGCCAGCAGCCAAGCCAGGGATGGGTTTGGGGGCACAGATACGCAGTATTTT
CDR3 protein: CASSQARDGFGGTDTQYF

V gene: TRBV5-1
J gene: TRBJ2-7
clone size: .
D gene: TRBD1
CDR3 DNA: TGCGCCAGCAGCTTGGGGGACAGTTCCTACGAGCAGTACTTC
CDR3 protein: CASSLGDSSYEQYF

V gene: TRBV18
J gene: TRBJ1-1
clone size: .
D gene: .
CDR3 DNA: TGTGCCAGCTCACCTAATGCCTTGAAGGGGCTCTTCACTGAAGCTTTCTTT
CDR3 protein: CASSPNALKGLFTEAFF

V gene: TRBV7-9
J gene: TRBJ1-6
clone size: .
D gene: .
CDR3 DNA: TGTGCCAGCAGCATCGGTATCTATAATTCACCCCTCCACTTT
CDR3 protein: CASSIGIYNSPLHF